The rows below give T cell receptor beta chains drawn from one sample of a study of blood T cell repertoires in COVID-19. The repertoire was sequenced with immunoSEQ multiplex PCR; TCRdb's copy has only in-frame clones and lacks some. Counted here are about 200,000 clones, about 80% occurring once; the ten biggest clones make up 6.9%. Material for sequencing was peripheral blood. These receptors came from a human donor with acute or convalescent COVID-19. The donor label of this sample is uncertain. The CDR3 runs from the conserved cysteine through the conserved F or W. D genes are given only for firm matches. Expanded clones are given a class, and other clones once, few, many or no size at all.

d_call	clone_size	j_call	v_call	cdr3_aa	cdr3_nt
TRBD2	-	TRBJ2-7	TRBV6-6	CASSRSGTSFAYEQYF	TGTGCCAGCAGTCGATCCGGGACTAGCTTTGCCTACGAGCAGTACTTC
-	-	TRBJ2-1	TRBV3-1/TRBV3-2	CASSPPGGYNEQFF	TGTGCCAGCAGCCCCCCTGGGGGGTACAATGAGCAGTTCTTC
TRBD1	few	TRBJ1-6	TRBV27	CASSLGQGISPLHF	TGTGCCAGCAGTTTGGGACAGGGTATTTCACCCCTCCACTTT
TRBD1	-	TRBJ1-2	TRBV7-3	CASSLEGARGYTF	TGTGCCAGCAGCTTAGAGGGGGCGCGGGGCTACACCTTC
-	-	TRBJ2-2	TRBV5-1	CASSLDRVNTGELFF	TGCGCCAGCAGCTTGGACAGGGTCAACACCGGGGAGCTGTTTTTT
-	-	TRBJ1-1	TRBV6-6	CASSYAGAAFF	TGTGCCAGCAGTTATGCGGGAGCAGCTTTCTTT
-	few	TRBJ2-4	TRBV4-1	CASSQEQGGADLAKNIQYF	TGCGCCAGCAGCCAAGAGCAGGGGGGCGCAGACCTAGCCAAAAACATTCAGTACTTC
-	-	TRBJ1-2	TRBV19	CASSIVAPGHLNGYTF	TGTGCCAGTAGTATAGTGGCCCCGGGACACCTTAATGGCTACACCTTC
TRBD2	few	TRBJ2-1	TRBV7-2	CASSLVHGGGYNEQFF	TGTGCCAGCAGCTTAGTACACGGCGGGGGCTACAATGAGCAGTTCTTC
-	-	TRBJ1-1	TRBV29-1	CSVDPGVKAFF	TGCAGCGTTGACCCCGGAGTAAAAGCTTTCTTT
-	-	TRBJ2-3	TRBV21-1	CASSTRPAGTSGRLGTDTQYF	TGTGCCAGCAGCACTAGACCCGCCGGGACTAGCGGGAGGTTGGGGACAGATACGCAGTATTTT
TRBD2	-	TRBJ2-1	TRBV6-2/TRBV6-3	CASSRGMGGIDEQFF	TGTGCCAGCAGCCGAGGGATGGGAGGGATCGATGAGCAGTTCTTC
-	-	TRBJ1-4	TRBV7-6	CASSPGRRVEKLFF	TGTGCCAGCAGTCCAGGCCGGCGGGTTGAAAAACTGTTTTTT
-	-	TRBJ1-5	TRBV21-1	CASSKATTAYSNQPQHF	TGTGCCAGCAGCAAGGCCACGACAGCTTATAGCAATCAGCCCCAGCATTTT
-	-	TRBJ2-7	TRBV5-1	CASRGQGREYEQYF	TGCGCCAGCAGGGGGCAGGGGCGGGAGTACGAGCAGTACTTC
-	-	TRBJ1-6	TRBV13	CASSSAAENSPLHF	TGTGCCAGCAGCTCAGCGGCAGAAAATTCACCCCTCCACTTT
TRBD1	-	TRBJ1-2	TRBV10-2	CASREDLGQTNYGYTF	TGCGCCAGCAGAGAGGATCTGGGACAGACTAACTATGGCTACACCTTC
-	-	TRBJ2-2	TRBV5-5	CASSLLHLVNTGELFF	TGTGCCAGCAGCTTGTTACATCTTGTGAACACCGGGGAGCTGTTTTTT
-	-	TRBJ1-1	TRBV4-1	CASSQDDRENTEAFF	TGCGCCAGCAGCCAAGATGACCGGGAGAACACTGAAGCTTTCTTT
-	-	TRBJ2-4	TRBV5-1	CASSFGLNQNIQYF	TGCGCCAGCAGCTTCGGACTCAACCAAAACATTCAGTACTTC
-	-	TRBJ1-1	TRBV19	CASSPHRVEVLNTEAFF	TGTGCCAGTAGTCCACACCGCGTTGAGGTTTTGAACACTGAAGCTTTCTTT
-	-	TRBJ1-6	TRBV5-1	CASTQELGGLNSPLHF	TGCGCCAGCACCCAGGAATTAGGAGGGTTGAATTCACCCCTCCACTTT
-	-	TRBJ1-2	TRBV5-1	CASSLARVDGYTF	TGCGCCAGCAGCTTGGCCAGGGTTGATGGCTACACCTTC
-	-	TRBJ2-3	TRBV19	CASSDYGSDTQYF	TGTGCCAGTAGTGACTACGGCTCAGATACGCAGTATTTT
TRBD1	few	TRBJ1-1	TRBV18	CASSTRTGEMGEAFF	TGTGCCAGCTCAACCCGGACAGGGGAAATGGGTGAAGCTTTCTTT
TRBD1	-	TRBJ1-5	TRBV6-5	CASRVQGASNQPQHF	TGTGCCAGCAGGGTACAGGGGGCTAGCAATCAGCCCCAGCATTTT
-	few	TRBJ1-6	TRBV19	CASSSRDTGNSPLHF	TGTGCCAGTAGTAGCCGGGACACAGGTAATTCACCCCTCCACTTT
TRBD1	-	TRBJ2-3	TRBV5-1	CASSGDRSRGTDTQYF	TGCGCCAGCAGCGGGGACAGGTCCAGGGGCACAGATACGCAGTATTTT
TRBD2	-	TRBJ2-5	TRBV11-2	CASSLDGGRGETQYF	TGTGCCAGCAGCTTAGACGGCGGGAGGGGGGAGACCCAGTACTTC
TRBD2	-	TRBJ2-1	TRBV7-3	CASSPPRGGVKFF	TGTGCCAGCAGCCCCCCCCGGGGGGGAGTCAAGTTCTTC
-	-	TRBJ2-1	TRBV6-6	CASSRERSYNEQFF	TGTGCCAGCAGCCGGGAGCGGTCCTACAATGAGCAGTTCTTC
TRBD1	-	TRBJ2-7	TRBV5-8	CASSLTGVPYEQYF	TGTGCCAGCAGCTTGACAGGGGTTCCCTACGAGCAGTACTTC
-	-	TRBJ2-5	TRBV3-1/TRBV3-2	CASSQAEQGRETQYF	TGTGCCAGCAGCCAAGCCGAACAGGGACGAGAGACCCAGTACTTC
-	-	TRBJ1-2	TRBV7-9	CASSFRAYGYTF	TGTGCCAGCAGCTTCAGGGCCTATGGCTACACCTTC
TRBD2	-	TRBJ2-2	TRBV29-1	CSVEVGSGRNTGELFF	TGCAGCGTTGAAGTCGGTAGCGGGAGGAACACCGGGGAGCTGTTTTTT
-	-	TRBJ2-1	TRBV21-1	CASSHSFRAGRANNEQFF	TGTGCCAGCAGCCACAGCTTCAGGGCGGGGCGGGCTAACAATGAGCAGTTCTTC
-	-	TRBJ1-1	TRBV6-6	CASSYSSNTEAFF	TGTGCCAGCAGTTACTCCTCGAACACTGAAGCTTTCTTT
TRBD2	-	TRBJ2-1	TRBV14	CASSQDQGLAGPHNEQFF	TGTGCCAGCAGCCAAGATCAGGGTCTAGCGGGACCCCACAATGAGCAGTTCTTC
-	-	TRBJ1-2	TRBV5-6	CASSSSPESPGYTF	TGTGCCAGCAGCTCCTCCCCCGAGAGTCCTGGCTACACCTTC
-	-	TRBJ1-5	TRBV28	CASSPFGGGPQHF	TGTGCCAGCAGTCCCTTTGGGGGGGGGCCCCAGCATTTT
-	-	TRBJ2-1	TRBV5-1	CASSVTPPSNEQFF	TGCGCCAGCAGCGTTACCCCACCTAGTAATGAGCAGTTCTTC
TRBD2	-	TRBJ2-7	TRBV6-6	CASWGRAGAVNEQYF	TGTGCCAGCTGGGGACGAGCGGGAGCGGTCAACGAGCAGTACTTC
-	-	TRBJ1-5	TRBV7-3	CASSLNFNQPQHF	TGTGCCAGCAGCTTAAACTTCAATCAGCCCCAGCATTTT
TRBD1	-	TRBJ1-4	TRBV5-6	CASSFVAGTGKEKLFF	TGTGCCAGCAGCTTCGTCGCCGGGACAGGAAAAGAAAAACTGTTTTTT
-	-	TRBJ1-1	TRBV18	CASSSLTGAFF	TGTGCCAGCTCATCTCTTACGGGAGCTTTCTTT